The 30 T cell receptor beta chains below all came from one sample that was sequenced in a study of T cells in Graves' hyperthyroidism and ophthalmopathy. Researchers amplified the TCR beta CDR3 regions from RNA transcripts. TCR CDR3 underwent first-round RT-PCR with the HTBI primer set. TCRdb used MiXCR to reprocess the multiplex PCR reads, holding one entry per CDR3 protein. The data contain about 840,000 distinct CDR3 sequences, 38% of them singletons. Sequencing input: blood. The source of these receptors is a man younger than 30 with Graves' hyperthyroidism.

CDR3 amino acids: CASSGRDRGPGYTF. The CDR3 bases are TGTGCCAGCAGTGGCCGGGACAGGGGGCCTGGCTACACCTTC. This sequence joins TRBV12-3 or TRBV12-4 and TRBJ1-2; TRBD1 agrees at 12 bases. The CDR3 covers 14 residues. J lost 7 bases, V lost 5 bases, and 5 bases had no gene match.

This CDR3 reads CASSQEGQDTQYF. In DNA form, the CDR3 reads TGCGCCAGCAGCCAAGAAGGACAAGATACGCAGTATTTT. This chain uses TRBV4-1 with TRBJ2-3, with a tentative D call TRBD1 (5 bases). Germline V gene sequence: CDR1 MGHRA, CDR2 YSYEKL. This CDR3 has 13 amino acids. V was trimmed by 0 bases and J by 5 bases, leaving 6 bases between them.

As for this clonotype: A read error may account for a junction end that differs from germline. J is TRBJ1-1 and V is TRBV5-1; weak D call: TRBD1 (5 bases). Germline V gene lookup returns CDR1 SGHRS and CDR2 YFSETQ. This CDR3 has 12 amino acids. The CDR3 region has the DNA TGTGCCAGCAACCTGGGGACGTCTGAAGCTTTCTTT. This translates into CASNLGTSEAFF. Full variable domain (remainder filled in from reference TRBV5-1 and TRBJ1-1): KAGVTQTPRYLIKTRGQQVTLSCSPISGHRSVSWYQQTPGQGLQFLFEYFSETQRNKGNFPGRFSGRQFSNSRSEMNVSTLELGDSALYLCASNLGTSEAFFGQGTRLTVV.

This clonotype was recorded at least ten times. The chain joins TRBV29-1 to TRBJ2-7, with D perhaps assigned TRBD1 or TRBD2 (7 bases each). The CDR3 consists of 12 residues. Germline CDR1 SQVTM, CDR2 ANQGSEA. CDR3: CSFQGGGIEQYF. DNA for the CDR3: TGCAGTTTCCAGGGGGGGGGAATCGAGCAGTACTTC.

The chain has TRBV19 and TRBJ1-5, with 7 positions matching TRBD1. The CDR3 length is 14 residues. Germline trimming cut 4 bases from V and 7 bases from J; bases unmatched to any gene: 7. Germline V gene sequence: CDR1 LNHDA, CDR2 SQIVND (reference sequence). Here the CDR3 DNA reads TGTGCCAGTAGTAAGACAGGGTTTGGACAGCCCCAGCATTTT. This gives the protein CASSKTGFGQPQHF. The whole variable domain, remainder taken from reference TRBV19 and TRBJ1-5, is DGGITQSPKYLFRKEGQNVTLSCEQNLNHDAMYWYRQDPGQGLRLIYYSQIVNDFQKGDIAEGYSVSREKKESFPLTVTSAQKNPTAFYLCASSKTGFGQPQHFGDGTRLSIL.

The chain uses TRBV6-5 and TRBJ2-2; D not resolved. V was trimmed by 1 base and J by 7 bases, leaving 4 bases between them. This CDR3 has 12 amino acids. The germline V gene encodes CDR1 MNHEY and CDR2 SVGAGI. CDR3 sequence reads: CASSYWGGELFF. The CDR3 DNA sequence: TGTGCCAGCAGTTACTGGGGCGGGGAGCTGTTTTTT.

This clonotype came up many times. The chain combines TRBV9 with TRBJ2-5, with 8 nucleotides matching TRBD1. From germline, CDR1 is SGDLS and CDR2 YYNGEE. The junction had 8 bases not matched to a gene; V was cut back by 2 bases and J by 5 bases. The CDR3 runs 15 residues. Written as DNA, the CDR3 is TGTGCCAGCAGCGTCGGACAGGGAGGATGGGAGACCCAGTACTTC. Its protein product is CASSVGQGGWETQYF.

This rearrangement joins TRBV6-5 to TRBJ1-2; D might be TRBD1 (5 bases). V was shortened by 4 bases and J by 6 bases, with 12 bases between the two germline ends. Germline CDR1 MNHEY, CDR2 SVGAGI. The CDR3 runs 13 residues. DNA of the CDR3: TGTGCCAGCAGTTCTCCAGGGTCCCATGGCTACACCTTC. It codes for CASSSPGSHGYTF.

V is TRBV2 and J is TRBJ1-5; no reliable D call. Germline CDR1 and CDR2: SNHLY and FYNNEI. The CDR3 is made up of 14 amino acids. V gave up 4 bases and J gave up 2 bases, with 9 bases separating them. The CDR3 loop is CASSAKAGNQPQHF. The CDR3 nucleotides are TGTGCCAGCAGTGCAAAAGCAGGCAATCAGCCCCAGCATTTT.

This clonotype was observed at least ten times. CDR3 loop: CATSDVGRDYGYTF. The CDR3 region has the DNA TGTGCCACCAGTGATGTGGGACGGGACTATGGCTACACCTTC. V and J are TRBV24-1 and TRBJ1-2; D might be TRBD1 (5 bases). The length of the CDR3 is 14 residues. V was cut by 3 bases and J by 3 bases, with 10 bases left in between. Germline V gene lookup returns CDR1 KGHDR and CDR2 SFDVKD.

The genes are TRBV9 and TRBJ2-2; TRBD1 or TRBD2 may be the D gene (5 bases each). Trimming left V 2 bases short and J 2 bases short, with 10 bases between. From germline, CDR1 is SGDLS and CDR2 YYNGEE. The CDR3 covers 15 residues. The DNA of the CDR3 is TGTGCCAGCAGCGTCCGGGACCAAAACACCGGGGAGCTGTTTTTT. Protein sequence: CASSVRDQNTGELFF.

A note on this clonotype: The junction does not match germline at one end; this may be a read error. CDR3 DNA: TGTGCCAGTAGTATTCAGGGGGCGTCGAACGCTGAAGCTTTCTTT. This translates into CASSIQGASNAEAFF. The chain recombines TRBV19 with TRBJ1-1; 8 bases are shared with TRBD1. CDR3 size: 15 residues. The germline V gene encodes CDR1 LNHDA and CDR2 SQIVND (reference sequence). The variable domain in full, with the rest retrieved from reference TRBV19 and TRBJ1-1, is DGGITQSPKYLFRKEGQNVTLSCEQNLNHDAMYWYRQDPGQGLRLIYYSQIVNDFQKGDIAEGYSVSREKKESFPLTVTSAQKNPTAFYLCASSIQGASNAEAFFGQGTRLTVV.

A note on this clonotype: The junction departs from germline at one end; a sequencing error may be responsible. The chain has TRBV2 and TRBJ2-2; 10 nucleotides agree with TRBD2. The germline gives CDR1 SNHLY, CDR2 FYNNEI. CDR3 length: 16 residues. CDR3 DNA sequence: TGTGCCAGCAGGGCCGGACTAGCGGTCAACATCGGGGAGCTGTTTTTT. Translating gives CASRAGLAVNIGELFF.

J is TRBJ1-4 and V is TRBV7-2; D uncertain. Germline CDR1 and CDR2: SGHTA and FQGNSA. This CDR3 region has 13 residues. V shed 5 bases and J shed 7 bases, with 11 bases lying between them. The CDR3: CASSLEMGEKLFF. CDR3 coding DNA: TGTGCCAGCAGCCTAGAAATGGGTGAAAAACTGTTTTTT.

The J gene is TRBJ1-2, the V gene TRBV6-1; no reliable D call. Trimming removed 2 bases from V and 3 bases from J, with 10 bases in between. Germline V CDR1 and CDR2: MNHNS, SASEGT. The length of the CDR3 is 14 residues. Here the CDR3 DNA reads TGTGCCAGCAGTGAAATCTCAGATTACTATGGCTACACCTTC. Translated, it gives CASSEISDYYGYTF.

The sample holds many counts of this clonotype. The chain couples TRBV2 to TRBJ1-1; D uncertain. Trimming took 8 bases from V and 1 from J, leaving 5 bases between them. The CDR3 consists of 11 residues. The germline V gene encodes CDR1 SNHLY and CDR2 FYNNEI. For the CDR3, the DNA is TGTGCCAGCGGGAAGAACACTGAAGCTTTCTTT. Residues: CASGKNTEAFF.

This clonotype has only one observation. The chain carries TRBV6-4 and TRBJ2-7; possible D gene TRBD2, 6 bases. V was trimmed by 5 bases and J by 6 bases, leaving 14 bases between them. The CDR3 loop spans 13 amino acids. Germline assignment: CDR1 MRHNA and CDR2 SNTAGT. CDR3 in DNA: TGTGCCAGCAGTTCTCTGCGGGGTGGCGAGCAGTACTTC. Translation gives CASSSLRGGEQYF.

The table lists this clonotype with a few counts. V gene TRBV20-1 combines with J gene TRBJ2-5, with D unclear. Germline CDR1 is DFQATT and CDR2 is SNEGSKA (reference sequence). The CDR3 totals 12 residues. V lost 7 bases and J 3 bases, leaving 12 bases between the germline ends. Written as DNA, the CDR3 is TGCAGTGTAGGCCCGGGCGAAGAGACCCAGTACTTC. Translated: CSVGPGEETQYF.

This clonotype occurred many times. The chain has TRBV10-2 and TRBJ2-7, with D perhaps TRBD1 (7 bases). Germline-derived CDR1 and CDR2 are WSHSY and SAAADI. Trimming left V 10 bases short and J 1 base short, with 17 bases between. The CDR3 contains 14 residues. Written as DNA, the CDR3 is TGCGCCACCAACGGGGGACAGATGTCCTACGAGCAGTACTTC. It codes for CATNGGQMSYEQYF.

The chain joins TRBV7-9 to TRBJ2-2, with D perhaps matching TRBD1 (6 bases). The ends were cut back, 2 bases at V and 10 bases at J, with 17 bases in the middle. This CDR3 region has 15 residues. CDR1 is SEHNR and CDR2 is FQNEAQ in the germline V gene (reference sequence). In DNA, the CDR3 is TGTGCCAGCAGCTTAATCGCTTGGGGGCTTGAGGAGCTGTTTTTT. As protein: CASSLIAWGLEELFF.

This clonotype was counted once. The genes are TRBV5-4 and TRBJ2-7, with D possibly TRBD1 on 5 matching bases. CDR3 size: 15 residues. Germline CDR1 is SGHNT and CDR2 is YYREEE (reference sequence). The V end was cut by 0 bases, the J end by 2 bases, with 12 bases between. As DNA, the CDR3 is TGTGCCAGCAGCTTGGGGCAGGGTGTTACCTACGAGCAGTACTTC. It specifies CASSLGQGVTYEQYF. Variable domain in full (rest from reference TRBV5-4 and TRBJ2-7): ETGVTQSPTHLIKTRGQQVTLRCSSQSGHNTVSWYQQALGQGPQFIFQYYREEENGRGNFPPRFSGLQFPNYSSELNVNALELDDSALYLCASSLGQGVTYEQYFGPGTRLTVT.

There are a few counts of this clonotype. This CDR3 is CASSQEVYTGELFF. The CDR3 DNA reads TGTGCCAGCAGCCAAGAAGTGTACACCGGGGAGCTGTTTTTT. This chain links TRBV3-1 with TRBJ2-2; D is uncertain. Germline V gene data show CDR1 as LGHDT and CDR2 as YNNKEL (reference sequence). There are 14 residues in the CDR3. Trimming took off 0 bases at V and 3 bases at J, with 5 bases between the two ends. The whole variable domain, remainder taken from reference TRBV3-1 and TRBJ2-2, is DTAVSQTPKYLVTQMGNDKSIKCEQNLGHDTMYWYKQDSKKFLKIMFSYNNKELIINETVPNRFSPKSPDKAHLNLHINSLELGDSAVYFCASSQEVYTGELFFGEGSRLTVL.

The rearrangement uses TRBV12-3 or TRBV12-4 and TRBJ2-7; D gene uncertain. The V end lost 2 bases, the J end lost 6 bases, and 14 bases lay between the germline ends. The CDR3 has 14 residues. This CDR3 reads CASSLYDERFEQYF. CDR3 in DNA: TGTGCCAGCAGTTTATATGACGAGAGGTTCGAGCAGTACTTC.

This rearrangement joins TRBV2 to TRBJ1-6; the D gene is possibly TRBD1 (5 bases). In germline, CDR1 is SNHLY, CDR2 FYNNEI. CDR3 length equals 13 residues. The germline V and J ends were trimmed by 6 bases and 7 bases, with 10 bases remaining between them. CDR3 DNA sequence: TGTGCCAGCAGAGGGGACCCGAATTCACCCCTCCACTTT. Protein: CASRGDPNSPLHF.

A few counts support this clonotype. The V and J genes are TRBV14 and TRBJ1-1; TRBD1 might be the D (5 bases). The V gene lost 0 bases and the J gene lost 4 bases, with 15 bases spanning the gap. The CDR3 spans 16 residues. Germline CDR1 and CDR2: SGHDN and FVKESK. The CDR3: CASSQDPRGAGTEAFF. DNA for the CDR3: TGTGCCAGCAGCCAAGATCCCCGGGGCGCGGGCACTGAAGCTTTCTTT.

This chain joins TRBV15 and TRBJ2-3; no reliable D call. This CDR3 spans 15 amino acids. The V gene lost 0 bases and the J gene lost 3 bases, with 10 bases spanning the gap. Germline values: CDR1 LNHNV, CDR2 YYDKDF (reference sequence). This CDR3 is CATSRDGDTTDTQYF. CDR3 DNA sequence: TGTGCCACCAGCAGAGATGGCGACACGACAGATACGCAGTATTTT.

The sample holds many counts of this clonotype. The chain uses TRBV29-1 and TRBJ1-2; weak D call: TRBD1 (5 bases). Trimming removed 6 bases at V and 4 bases at J, with 18 bases between. CDR3 length: 14 residues. Germline CDR1 reads SQVTM; CDR2 reads ANQGSEA. The CDR3 sequence is CSVDVQGNGYGYTF. The CDR3 coding sequence is TGCAGCGTAGATGTTCAGGGAAATGGCTATGGCTACACCTTC.

The chain has TRBV11-2 and TRBJ1-1; a possible D gene is TRBD1 (6 bases). The CDR3 spans 15 residues. Germline-derived CDR1 and CDR2 are SGHAT and FQNNGV. V lost 5 bases, J lost 4 bases, and 17 bases lay in between. The CDR3 DNA is TGTGCCAGCAGCATGCCCCGACAGGCCGGCACTGAAGCTTTCTTT. Translation gives CASSMPRQAGTEAFF.

This chain connects TRBV10-3 to TRBJ2-2; D call uncertain. The CDR3 is 14 residues long. From germline, CDR1 is ENHRY and CDR2 SYGVKD. The V end was cut by 6 bases, the J end by 8 bases, with 16 bases between. CDR3 sequence (DNA): TGTGCCATCAGAGTCGGAACCTCCACGGGGGAGCTGTTTTTT. Translation: CAIRVGTSTGELFF.

This clonotype was observed at least ten times. V usage is TRBV2 and J usage is TRBJ1-1; possible D gene TRBD1, 6 bases. Germline CDR1 and CDR2: SNHLY and FYNNEI. V lost 6 bases, J lost 0 bases, and 11 bases lay in between. This CDR3 region has 14 residues. The CDR3 protein is CASRTQGVNTEAFF. CDR3 sequence (DNA): TGTGCCAGCAGGACACAGGGAGTGAACACTGAAGCTTTCTTT.